This T cell receptor beta chain was sequenced in a study of blood T cell repertoires in COVID-19. Study-level background: Whether acute or convalescent, the COVID-19 samples came from the United States, Italy and Spain. From T cells, B-cell-depleted T cells, or PBMCs came the material, which was cDNA or gDNA.

Authors' methods: Reference gene primers were amplified, and this amplification served to estimate nucleated cell counts. Sequenced by immunoSEQ multiplex PCR; TCRdb stores in-frame clones only, minus some. D and trimming come from the DNA, and the V and J calls and clone size come from that table. This table has under 200,000 clones, about 90% appearing once. The CDR3 has 17 amino acids. Germline CDR1 and CDR2: SGHRS and YFSETQ. Trimming took 3 bases from V and 6 from J; bases not matched to a gene: 15. The sequencing input was peripheral blood. This sequence was found in a woman aged 60 to 75 with COVID-19, enrolled during active disease. The chain has TRBV5-1 and TRBJ2-7, with 10 bases lining up with TRBD2. The CDR3 is CASSSFPKTSGKIEQYF. The CDR3 DNA is TGCGCCAGCAGCTCCTTTCCCAAAACTAGCGGGAAAATCGAGCAGTACTTC.